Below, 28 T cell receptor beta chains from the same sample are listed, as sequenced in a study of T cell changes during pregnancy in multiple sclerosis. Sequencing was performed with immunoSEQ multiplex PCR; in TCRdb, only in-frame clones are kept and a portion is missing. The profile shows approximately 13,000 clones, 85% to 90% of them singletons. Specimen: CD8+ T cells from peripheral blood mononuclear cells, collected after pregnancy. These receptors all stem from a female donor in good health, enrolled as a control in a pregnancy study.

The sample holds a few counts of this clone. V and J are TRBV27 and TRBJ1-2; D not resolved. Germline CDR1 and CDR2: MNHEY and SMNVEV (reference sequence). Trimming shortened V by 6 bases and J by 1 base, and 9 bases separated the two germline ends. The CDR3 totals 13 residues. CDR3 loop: CASSLTGNYGYTF. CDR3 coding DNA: TGTGCCAGCAGCCTAACTGGTAACTATGGCTACACCTTC.

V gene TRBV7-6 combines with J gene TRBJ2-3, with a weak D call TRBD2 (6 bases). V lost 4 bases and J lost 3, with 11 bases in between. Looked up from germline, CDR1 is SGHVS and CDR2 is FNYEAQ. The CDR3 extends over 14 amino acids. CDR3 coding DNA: TGTGCCAGCAGCTGGTCGGGAGTGACAGATACGCAGTATTTT. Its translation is CASSWSGVTDTQYF.

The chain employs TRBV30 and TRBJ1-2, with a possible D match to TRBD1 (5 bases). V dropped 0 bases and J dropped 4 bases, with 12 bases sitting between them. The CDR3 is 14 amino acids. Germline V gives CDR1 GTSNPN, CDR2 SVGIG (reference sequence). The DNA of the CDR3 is TGTGCCTGGAGTGTGAACAGCGGGGCCTATGGCTACACCTTC. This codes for CAWSVNSGAYGYTF.

The CDR3 region is CASSQWPNTGDIQYF. DNA of the CDR3: TGTGCCAGCAGCCAATGGCCTAATACGGGGGACATTCAGTACTTC. The chain recombines TRBV4-2 with TRBJ2-4; TRBD2 might be the D (6 bases). The germline V gene encodes CDR1 LGHNA and CDR2 YNFKEQ. V lost 2 bases and J 8 bases, leaving 16 bases between the germline ends. The CDR3 loop spans 15 amino acids.

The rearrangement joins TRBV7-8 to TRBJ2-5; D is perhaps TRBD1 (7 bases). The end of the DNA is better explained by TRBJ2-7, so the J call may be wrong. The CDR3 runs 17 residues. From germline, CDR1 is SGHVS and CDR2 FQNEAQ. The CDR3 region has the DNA TGTGCCAGCAGCTTAGGTGGAGGGGGCGAGGGTAACTACGAGCAGTACTTC. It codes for CASSLGGGGEGNYEQYF.

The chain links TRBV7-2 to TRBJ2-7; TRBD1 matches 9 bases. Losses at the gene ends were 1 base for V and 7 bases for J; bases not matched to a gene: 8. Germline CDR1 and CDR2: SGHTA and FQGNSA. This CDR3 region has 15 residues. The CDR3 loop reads CASSLEVTGGREQYF. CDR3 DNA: TGTGCCAGCAGCTTAGAGGTCACAGGGGGCAGAGAGCAGTACTTC.

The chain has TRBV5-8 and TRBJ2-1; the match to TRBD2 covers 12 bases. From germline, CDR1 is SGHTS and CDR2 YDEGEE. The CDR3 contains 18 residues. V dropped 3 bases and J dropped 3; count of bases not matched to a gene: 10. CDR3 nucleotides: TGTGCCAGCAGCTGGCGCAGGCGGACTAGCGGGATCTACAATGAGCAGTTCTTC. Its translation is CASSWRRRTSGIYNEQFF. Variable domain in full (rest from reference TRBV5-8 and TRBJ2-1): EAGVTQSPTHLIKTRGQQATLRCSPISGHTSVYWYQQALGLGLQFLLWYDEGEERNRGNFPPRFSGRQFPNYSSELNVNALELEDSALYLCASSWRRRTSGIYNEQFFGPGTRLTVL.

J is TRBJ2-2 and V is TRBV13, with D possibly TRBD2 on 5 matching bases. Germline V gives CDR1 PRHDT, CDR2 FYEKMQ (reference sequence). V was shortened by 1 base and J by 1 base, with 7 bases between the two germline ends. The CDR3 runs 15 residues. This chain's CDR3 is CASSLDGVNTGELFF. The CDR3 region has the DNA TGTGCCAGCAGCTTAGACGGGGTGAACACCGGGGAGCTGTTTTTT.

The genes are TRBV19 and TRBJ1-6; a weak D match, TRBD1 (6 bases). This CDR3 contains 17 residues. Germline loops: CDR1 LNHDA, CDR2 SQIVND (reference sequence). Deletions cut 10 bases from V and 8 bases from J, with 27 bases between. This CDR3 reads CATSWGQTPGIDSPLHF. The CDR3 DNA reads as TGTGCCACCTCCTGGGGGCAGACCCCGGGTATTGATTCACCCCTCCACTTT.

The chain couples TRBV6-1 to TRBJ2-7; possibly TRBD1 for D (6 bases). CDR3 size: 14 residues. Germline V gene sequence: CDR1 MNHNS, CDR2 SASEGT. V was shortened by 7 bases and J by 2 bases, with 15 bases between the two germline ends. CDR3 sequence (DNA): TGTGCCAGCACCCCGACAGGACCAACCTACGAGCAGTACTTC. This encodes CASTPTGPTYEQYF.

In DNA, the CDR3 is TGTGCCAGCAGATCCTCTGGGGACAGGGTATTGAGTGAGCAGTTCTTC. Protein: CASRSSGDRVLSEQFF. The chain employs TRBV5-4 and TRBJ2-1; 9 bases match TRBD1. From germline, CDR1 is SGHNT and CDR2 YYREEE (reference sequence). There are 16 residues in the CDR3. V was pared by 5 bases and J by 9 bases, with 15 bases of the junction left unmatched.

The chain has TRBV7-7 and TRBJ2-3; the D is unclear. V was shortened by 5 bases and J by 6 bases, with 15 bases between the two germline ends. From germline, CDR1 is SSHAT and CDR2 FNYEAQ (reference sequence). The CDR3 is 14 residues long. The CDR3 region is CASSLDGVSDTQYF. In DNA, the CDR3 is TGTGCCAGCAGCCTCGATGGAGTCTCGGATACGCAGTATTTT. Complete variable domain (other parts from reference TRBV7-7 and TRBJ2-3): GAGVSQSPRYKVTKRGQDVTLRCDPISSHATLYWYQQALGQGPEFLTYFNYEAQPDKSGLPSDRFSAERPEGSISTLTIQRTEQRDSAMYRCASSLDGVSDTQYFGPGTRLTVL.

As DNA, the CDR3 is TGTGCCAGCAGTTCATCTAGCGGGAGCCAAGAGACCCAGTACTTC. This sequence encodes CASSSSSGSQETQYF. This chain joins TRBV6-1 and TRBJ2-5, with 10 bases matching TRBD2. The V gene's germline CDR1 is MNHNS and CDR2 SASEGT. Trimming at V came to 5 bases and at J to 1 base, leaving 4 bases not matched to a gene. This CDR3 region has 15 residues.

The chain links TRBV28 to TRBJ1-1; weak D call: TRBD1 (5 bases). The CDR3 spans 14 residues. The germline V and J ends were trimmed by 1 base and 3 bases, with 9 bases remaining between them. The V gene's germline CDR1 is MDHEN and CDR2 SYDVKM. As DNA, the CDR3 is TGTGCCAGCAGTTTATTGACAGCTTACACTGAAGCTTTCTTT. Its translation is CASSLLTAYTEAFF. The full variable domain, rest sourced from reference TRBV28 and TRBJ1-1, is DVKVTQSSRYLVKRTGEKVFLECVQDMDHENMFWYRQDPGLGLRLIYFSYDVKMKEKGDIPEGYSVSREKKERFSLILESASTNQTSMYLCASSLLTAYTEAFFGQGTRLTVV.

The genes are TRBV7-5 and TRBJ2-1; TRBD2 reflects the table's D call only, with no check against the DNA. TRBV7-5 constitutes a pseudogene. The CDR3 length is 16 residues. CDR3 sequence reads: CARSLGPSGSTNEQFF. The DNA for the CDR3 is TGTGCCAGAAGCTTAGGTCCTAGCGGGAGTACAAATGAGCAGTTCTTC.

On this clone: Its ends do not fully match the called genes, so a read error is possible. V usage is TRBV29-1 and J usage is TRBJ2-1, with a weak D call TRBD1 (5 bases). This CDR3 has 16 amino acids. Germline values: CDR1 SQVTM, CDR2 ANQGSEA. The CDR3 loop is CSVEGFTGVPYNEQFF. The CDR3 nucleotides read TGCAGCGTCGAAGGGTTTACAGGAGTACCCTACAATGAGCAGTTCTTC.

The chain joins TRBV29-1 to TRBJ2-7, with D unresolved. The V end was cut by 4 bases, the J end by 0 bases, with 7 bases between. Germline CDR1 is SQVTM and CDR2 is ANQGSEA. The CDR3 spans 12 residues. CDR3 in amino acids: CSVGTTSYEQYF. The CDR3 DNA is TGCAGCGTTGGTACAACCTCCTACGAGCAGTACTTC.

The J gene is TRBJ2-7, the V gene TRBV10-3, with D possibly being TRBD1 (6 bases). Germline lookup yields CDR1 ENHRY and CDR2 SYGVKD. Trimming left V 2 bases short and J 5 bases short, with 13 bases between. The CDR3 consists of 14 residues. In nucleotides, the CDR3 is TGTGCCATCAGTGAGAGACAGGAGTTCAACGAGCAGTACTTC. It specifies CAISERQEFNEQYF.

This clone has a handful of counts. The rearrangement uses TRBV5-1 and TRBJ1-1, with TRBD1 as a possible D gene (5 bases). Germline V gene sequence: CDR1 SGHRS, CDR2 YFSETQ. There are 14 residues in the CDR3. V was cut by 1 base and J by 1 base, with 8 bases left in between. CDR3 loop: CASSLTGENTEAFF. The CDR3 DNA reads TGCGCCAGCAGCTTGACAGGTGAGAACACTGAAGCTTTCTTT.

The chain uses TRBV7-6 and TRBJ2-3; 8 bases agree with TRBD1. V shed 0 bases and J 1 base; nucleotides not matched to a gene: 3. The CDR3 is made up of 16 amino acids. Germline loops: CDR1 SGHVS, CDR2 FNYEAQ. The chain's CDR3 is CASSLAQGAGTDTQYF. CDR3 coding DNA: TGTGCCAGCAGCTTAGCGCAGGGGGCCGGCACAGATACGCAGTATTTT. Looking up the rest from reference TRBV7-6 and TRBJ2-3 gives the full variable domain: GAGVSQSPRYKVTKRGQDVALRCDPISGHVSLYWYRQALGQGPEFLTYFNYEAQQDKSGLPNDRFSAERPEGSISTLTIQRTEQRDSAMYRCASSLAQGAGTDTQYFGPGTRLTVL.

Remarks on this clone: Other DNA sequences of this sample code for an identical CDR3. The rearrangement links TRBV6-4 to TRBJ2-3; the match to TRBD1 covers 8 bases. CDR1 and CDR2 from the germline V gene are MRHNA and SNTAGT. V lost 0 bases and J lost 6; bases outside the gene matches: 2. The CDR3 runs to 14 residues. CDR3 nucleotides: TGTGCCAGCAGTGACTCGCAGGGGGCGGATACGCAGTATTTT. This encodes CASSDSQGADTQYF.

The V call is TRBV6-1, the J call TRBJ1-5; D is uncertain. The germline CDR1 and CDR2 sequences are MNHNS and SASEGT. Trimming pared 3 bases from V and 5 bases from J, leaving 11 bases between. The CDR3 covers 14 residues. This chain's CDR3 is CASSDWQVDQPQHF. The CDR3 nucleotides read TGTGCCAGCAGTGATTGGCAGGTTGATCAGCCCCAGCATTTT.

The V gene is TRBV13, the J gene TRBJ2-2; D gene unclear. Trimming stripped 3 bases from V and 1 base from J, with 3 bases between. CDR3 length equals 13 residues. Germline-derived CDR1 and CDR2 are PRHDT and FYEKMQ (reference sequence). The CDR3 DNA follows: TGTGCCAGCAGCTTCAGGAACACCGGGGAGCTGTTTTTT. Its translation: CASSFRNTGELFF.

Written as DNA, the CDR3 is TGCGCCAGCAGCCCACCAGCCGGAGGACAAGGGAGGGGCTACACCTTC. Its translation is CASSPPAGGQGRGYTF. The chain is built from TRBV4-1 and TRBJ1-2; possible D gene TRBD1, 5 bases. The CDR3 spans 16 residues. The germline V and J ends were trimmed by 4 bases and 8 bases, with 23 bases remaining between them. The germline V gene encodes CDR1 MGHRA and CDR2 YSYEKL.

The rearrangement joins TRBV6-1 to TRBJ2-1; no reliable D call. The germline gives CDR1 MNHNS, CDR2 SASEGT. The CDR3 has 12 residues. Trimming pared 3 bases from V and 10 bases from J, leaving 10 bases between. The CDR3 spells CASSEIGKEQFF. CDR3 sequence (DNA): TGTGCCAGCAGTGAGATTGGCAAGGAGCAGTTCTTC.

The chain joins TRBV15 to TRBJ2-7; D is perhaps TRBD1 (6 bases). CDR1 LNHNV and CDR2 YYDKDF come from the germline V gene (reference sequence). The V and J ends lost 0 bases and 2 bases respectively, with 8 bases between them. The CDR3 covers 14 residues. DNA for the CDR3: TGTGCCACCAGCAGAGATGCAGGGGCCTACGAGCAGTACTTC. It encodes CATSRDAGAYEQYF.

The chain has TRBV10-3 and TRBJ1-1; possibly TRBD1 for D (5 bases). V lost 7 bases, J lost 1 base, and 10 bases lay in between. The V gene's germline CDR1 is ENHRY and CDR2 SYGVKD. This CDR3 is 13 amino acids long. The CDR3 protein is CAIMAQENTEAFF. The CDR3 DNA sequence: TGTGCCATCATGGCACAGGAGAACACTGAAGCTTTCTTT.

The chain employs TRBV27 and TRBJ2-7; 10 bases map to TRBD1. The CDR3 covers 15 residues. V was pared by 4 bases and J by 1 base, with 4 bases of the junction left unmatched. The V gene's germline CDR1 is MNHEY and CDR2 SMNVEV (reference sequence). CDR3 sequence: CASSSGQGESYEQYF. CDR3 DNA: TGTGCCAGCAGTTCCGGACAGGGGGAATCCTACGAGCAGTACTTC.